The 3 T cell receptor beta chains reported below all come from one sample, sequenced in a study of PD-1 blockade in classical Hodgkin lymphoma. All patients experienced relapse after autologous stem cell transplantation, and brentuximab vedotin exposure was variable. Repertoires were generated with immunoSEQ multiplex PCR, while TCRdb's copy carries only in-frame clones and drops some. Of about 2,000 clones in the sample, roughly 76% were seen once. The specimen comprised peripheral blood mononuclear cells (PBMCs), sampled at baseline. Receptor source: a human donor with classical Hodgkin lymphoma.

This clone was observed once. The sample carries other DNA sequences with the same CDR3. The chain joins TRBV4-1 to TRBJ2-7; D is tentatively TRBD1 or TRBD2 (6 bases each). Germline CDR1 reads MGHRA; CDR2 reads YSYEKL. CDR3 size: 14 residues. Trimming shortened V by 1 base and J by 2 bases, and 9 bases separated the two germline ends. The CDR3 region is CASSQAGAAYEQYF. The DNA for the CDR3 is TGCGCCAGCAGCCAAGCGGGGGCCGCCTACGAGCAGTACTTC.

The gene calls are TRBV19 and TRBJ1-1; TRBD1 matches 7 bases. Germline V gene data show CDR1 as LNHDA and CDR2 as SQIVND (reference sequence). Germline trimming cut 6 bases from V and 8 bases from J; bases unmatched to any gene: 9. The CDR3 length is 13 residues. DNA for the CDR3: TGTGCCAGTAGCTTCCGGAGGGGGCAGGAAGCTTTCTTT. It translates to CASSFRRGQEAFF.

CDR3 loop: CASSLFQDTQYF. The CDR3 DNA sequence: TGTGCCAGCAGCTTATTCCAGGATACGCAGTATTTT. V and J are TRBV13 and TRBJ2-3; D is unresolved. Germline assignment: CDR1 PRHDT and CDR2 FYEKMQ (reference sequence). Trimming took off 2 bases at V and 6 bases at J, with 6 bases between the two ends. The length of the CDR3 is 12 residues.